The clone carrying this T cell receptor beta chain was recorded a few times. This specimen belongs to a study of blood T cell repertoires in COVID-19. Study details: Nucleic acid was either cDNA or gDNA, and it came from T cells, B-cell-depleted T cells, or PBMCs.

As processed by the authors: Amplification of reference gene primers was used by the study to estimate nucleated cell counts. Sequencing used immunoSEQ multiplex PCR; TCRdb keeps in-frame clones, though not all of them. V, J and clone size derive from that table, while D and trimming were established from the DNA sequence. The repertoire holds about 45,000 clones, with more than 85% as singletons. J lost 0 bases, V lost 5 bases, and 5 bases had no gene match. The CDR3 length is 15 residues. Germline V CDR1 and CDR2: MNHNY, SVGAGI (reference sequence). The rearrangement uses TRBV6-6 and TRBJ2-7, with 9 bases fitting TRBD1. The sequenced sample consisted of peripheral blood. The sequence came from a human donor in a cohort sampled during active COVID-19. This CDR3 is CASSPGTGFSYEQYF. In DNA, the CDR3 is TGTGCCAGCAGTCCTGGGACAGGGTTCTCCTACGAGCAGTACTTC.